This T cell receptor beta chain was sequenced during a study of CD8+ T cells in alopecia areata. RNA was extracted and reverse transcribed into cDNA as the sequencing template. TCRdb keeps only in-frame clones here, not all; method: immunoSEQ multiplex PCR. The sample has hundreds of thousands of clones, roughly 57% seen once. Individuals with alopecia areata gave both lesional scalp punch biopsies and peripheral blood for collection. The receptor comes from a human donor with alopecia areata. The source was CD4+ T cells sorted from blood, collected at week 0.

The CDR3 is CASSLPGPYEQYF. The DNA for the CDR3 is TGTGCCAGCAGCCTTCCGGGGCCCTACGAGCAGTACTTC. This chain joins TRBV6-5 and TRBJ2-7, with D perhaps being TRBD1 or TRBD2 (5 bases each). The V end lost 6 bases, the J end lost 2 bases, and 11 bases lay between the germline ends. CDR3 length: 13 residues. Per the germline V gene, CDR1 is MNHEY and CDR2 is SVGAGI.